Presented here are 22 T cell receptor beta chains from one specimen sequenced in a study of cytomegalovirus exposure and HLA in healthy donors. PCR used 60 Vbeta primers and 13 Jbeta primers. TCRdb's copy holds only in-frame clones and misses some; the assay was immunoSEQ multiplex PCR. In the table there are 150,000 or so clones, about 76% of which are singletons. What was sequenced was PBMCs. The receptor set was obtained from a man under 40 in good health and CMV-seropositive.

V usage is TRBV14 and J usage is TRBJ2-1; D may be TRBD2 (5 bases). CDR1 SGHDN and CDR2 FVKESK come from the germline V gene. Trimming left V 0 bases short and J 0 bases short, with 9 bases between. This CDR3 has 16 amino acids. CDR3 in amino acids: CASSQDEGNSYNEQFF. The CDR3 DNA follows: TGTGCCAGCAGCCAAGATGAGGGTAACTCCTACAATGAGCAGTTCTTC.

V and J are TRBV6-5 and TRBJ1-5, with a tentative D call TRBD1 (6 bases). Germline lookup yields CDR1 MNHEY and CDR2 SVGAGI. CDR3 size: 15 residues. V lost 5 bases and J 2 bases, leaving 13 bases between the germline ends. This CDR3 reads CASSIQGDGNQPQHF. In DNA form, the CDR3 reads TGTGCCAGCAGTATACAGGGAGACGGCAATCAGCCCCAGCATTTT.

Only a few counts were recorded for this clone. This sequence joins TRBV9 and TRBJ1-1; 7 positions agree with TRBD1. J lost 5 bases, V lost 4 bases, and 2 bases had no gene match. Germline V gene data show CDR1 as SGDLS and CDR2 as YYNGEE. The CDR3 covers 12 residues. The CDR3 DNA sequence: TGTGCCAGCAGCTCCAGGGGGACTGAAGCTTTCTTT. Translation: CASSSRGTEAFF.

The chain recombines TRBV29-1 with TRBJ2-1, with 7 bases fitting TRBD1. Germline lookup yields CDR1 SQVTM and CDR2 ANQGSEA. The CDR3 has 14 residues. The J segment lost 3 bases and the V segment lost 7 bases, leaving 9 bases of the junction unmatched. CDR3 loop: CSASPGQSYNEQFF. CDR3 bases: TGCAGCGCTTCGCCGGGACAGAGCTACAATGAGCAGTTCTTC.

This clone has only one observation. The genes are TRBV28 and TRBJ1-1, with 7 nucleotides matching TRBD1. Trimming took 6 bases from V and 2 from J; bases not matched to a gene: 9. Germline V lookup: CDR1 MDHEN, CDR2 SYDVKM. The CDR3 spans 15 residues. CDR3 residues: CASSLSRGQNTEAFF. As DNA, the CDR3 is TGTGCCAGCAGCCTCTCGAGGGGGCAAAACACTGAAGCTTTCTTT.

This clone was picked up one time. V gene TRBV5-1 combines with J gene TRBJ2-2; unclear D gene. V gave up 0 bases and J gave up 4 bases, with 13 bases separating them. Germline V gene sequence: CDR1 SGHRS, CDR2 YFSETQ. The CDR3 is 16 amino acids. In nucleotides, the CDR3 is TGCGCCAGCAGCTTGGCCGATAGCCAGCTCACCGGGGAGCTGTTTTTT. Encoded protein: CASSLADSQLTGELFF.

This chain links TRBV5-4 with TRBJ2-1; 12 nucleotides agree with TRBD2. The V and J ends lost 4 bases and 9 bases, in that order; junction bases with no gene match: 8. This CDR3 has 15 residues. The germline CDR1 and CDR2 sequences are SGHNT and YYREEE (reference sequence). In DNA form, the CDR3 reads TGTGCCAGCAGCCACCCGACTAGCGGGAGATCTGAGCAGTTCTTC. Translated, it gives CASSHPTSGRSEQFF.

The rearrangement joins TRBV19 to TRBJ2-3; possibly TRBD1 for D (5 bases). V dropped 4 bases and J dropped 7 bases, with 12 bases sitting between them. Germline V CDR1 and CDR2: LNHDA, SQIVND (reference sequence). CDR3 length equals 13 residues. The DNA for the CDR3 is TGTGCCAGTAGTACGGTGCAGGGAAATACGCAGTATTTT. This sequence encodes CASSTVQGNTQYF.

For this clone: Because the CDR3 is missing its conserved closing phenylalanine or tryptophan, this is likely a read error. No DNA is shown, since the ends of the CDR3 on it are uncertain; the CDR3 is the one TCRdb lists. This sequence joins TRBV25-1 and TRBJ1-4; TRBD1, as called in the table, went unchecked against the DNA. From its first to its last residue, the CDR3 has 12 amino acids. Germline lookup yields CDR1 MGHDK and CDR2 SYGVNS. CDR3 sequence: CASSPPGRVFRV.

Regarding this clone: The junction differs from germline at one of its ends, possibly a read error. The J gene is TRBJ1-2, the V gene TRBV7-6; D perhaps matches TRBD1 (5 bases). CDR1 SGHVS and CDR2 FNYEAQ come from the germline V gene. The CDR3 loop spans 17 amino acids. The CDR3 DNA reads as TGTGCCAGCAGCGCTACCCGAGACAGTACCCCTAATTATGGCTACACCTTC. This sequence encodes CASSATRDSTPNYGYTF.

The chain is built from TRBV19 and TRBJ1-6, with D maybe TRBD1 (5 bases). Between the trimmed V and J ends, which lost 3 bases and 3 bases, there was a span of 9 bases. This CDR3 contains 15 residues. Germline CDR1 reads LNHDA; CDR2 reads SQIVND (reference sequence). CDR3 nucleotides: TGTGCCAGTAGTATGGACAATCGCTATAATTCACCCCTCCACTTT. Amino acid sequence: CASSMDNRYNSPLHF.

V usage is TRBV7-9 and J usage is TRBJ2-7; 9 bases are shared with TRBD2. The germline gives CDR1 SEHNR, CDR2 FQNEAQ (reference sequence). Trimming cost V 3 bases and J 3 bases; bases outside gene matches: 3. CDR3 length: 14 residues. CDR3 loop: CASSFSGRSYEQYF. CDR3 in DNA: TGTGCCAGCAGCTTTAGCGGGAGAAGCTACGAGCAGTACTTC.

The chain recombines TRBV29-1 with TRBJ1-1; 12 bases fit TRBD1. The germline V gene encodes CDR1 SQVTM and CDR2 ANQGSEA. This CDR3 region has 12 residues. The junction had 4 bases not matched to a gene; V was cut back by 7 bases and J by 7 bases. CDR3 coding DNA: TGCAGCGGGGACAGGGGGCTCAGTGAAGCTTTCTTT. It yields the protein CSGDRGLSEAFF.

The gene calls are TRBV10-1 and TRBJ1-1, with TRBD1 identical over 9 bases. Germline V gives CDR1 WNHNN, CDR2 SYGVQD (reference sequence). The CDR3 contains 13 residues. V lost 1 base and J lost 7; bases outside the gene matches: 1. The chain's CDR3 is CASSELDRGEAFF. The CDR3 DNA follows: TGCGCCAGCAGTGAGTTGGACAGGGGTGAAGCTTTCTTT.

The chain recombines TRBV19 with TRBJ2-1, with 11 positions matching TRBD2. The CDR3 has 17 amino acids. V shed 5 bases and J 4 bases; nucleotides not matched to a gene: 10. CDR1 and CDR2 from the germline V gene are LNHDA and SQIVND (reference sequence). The CDR3 DNA reads as TGTGCCAGTAGTTCCTATCCACGACTAGCGGGGTACAATGAGCAGTTCTTC. Translation gives CASSSYPRLAGYNEQFF.

The chain joins TRBV9 to TRBJ2-7; 10 bases are shared with TRBD1. Germline values: CDR1 SGDLS, CDR2 YYNGEE. This CDR3 has 14 residues. V lost 4 bases and J lost 5; bases outside the gene matches: 6. The CDR3 sequence: CASSPRTGGDEQYF. CDR3 sequence (DNA): TGTGCCAGCAGCCCAAGGACAGGGGGAGACGAGCAGTACTTC.

The chain uses TRBV27 and TRBJ1-2; perhaps TRBD1 as D (5 bases). The length of the CDR3 is 16 residues. V gave up 8 bases and J gave up 3 bases, with 22 bases separating them. Germline V CDR1 and CDR2: MNHEY, SMNVEV (reference sequence). The DNA for the CDR3 is TGTGCCAGCGGAACAGGACCCGGGGGTTTCGACTATGGCTACACCTTC. Translating it yields CASGTGPGGFDYGYTF.

The rearrangement links TRBV7-2 to TRBJ2-3; 7 positions match TRBD2. Germline trimming cut 5 bases from V and 0 bases from J; bases unmatched to any gene: 5. The CDR3 contains 15 residues. Germline values: CDR1 SGHTA, CDR2 FQGNSA. In DNA form, the CDR3 reads TGTGCCAGCAGCCTCGGACTAGGAAGCACAGATACGCAGTATTTT. Its protein product is CASSLGLGSTDTQYF. Full variable domain (rest looked up from reference TRBV7-2 and TRBJ2-3): GAGVSQSPSNKVTEKGKDVELRCDPISGHTALYWYRQSLGQGLEFLIYFQGNSAPDKSGLPSDRFSAERTGGSVSTLTIQRTQQEDSAVYLCASSLGLGSTDTQYFGPGTRLTVL.

V usage is TRBV6-1 and J usage is TRBJ2-7; 7 positions agree with TRBD1. After removal of 6 bases from V and 6 bases from J, the junction contained 14 bases not matched to a gene. Germline assignment: CDR1 MNHNS and CDR2 SASEGT. The CDR3 is made up of 15 amino acids. This chain's CDR3 is CASSERRLDRREQYF. CDR3 nucleotide sequence: TGTGCCAGCAGCGAGCGAAGACTGGACAGGCGCGAGCAGTACTTC.

The rearrangement links TRBV5-1 to TRBJ2-3; 8 positions agree with TRBD1. The CDR3 runs 12 residues. J gave up 11 bases and V 0 bases, and 2 bases lay outside the gene matches. Germline CDR1 SGHRS, CDR2 YFSETQ. The CDR3 coding sequence is TGCGCCAGCAGCTTGGAGGGGACAGGGCAGTATTTT. It specifies CASSLEGTGQYF.

This chain joins TRBV4-1 and TRBJ2-1; TRBD2 agrees at 9 bases. The CDR3 has 18 residues. The ends lost 5 bases at V and 7 bases at J; junction bases unmatched: 18. Germline-derived CDR1 and CDR2 are MGHRA and YSYEKL. For the CDR3, the DNA is TGCGCCAGCAGCATTGATCGCTACGGCGGGAGGGCCGGGAATGAGCAGTTCTTC. Translating it yields CASSIDRYGGRAGNEQFF.

This clone has only one observation. The chain is built from TRBV6-1 and TRBJ2-7; 8 bases are a match to TRBD2. The V gene's germline CDR1 is MNHNS and CDR2 SASEGT. J gave up 0 bases and V 5 bases, and 6 bases lay outside the gene matches. This CDR3 region has 15 residues. The CDR3: CASSPRGGDSYEQYF. The DNA of the CDR3 is TGTGCCAGCAGTCCCCGGGGGGGTGACTCCTACGAGCAGTACTTC.